This T cell receptor (beta chain) emerged from a study of regulatory T cells in long-lasting Graves disease (dated by TCRdb to the early 2020s). Regarding the study in general: Persistent Graves' disease was defined as antithyroid drug treatment for over 5 years with persistently positive TSH receptor autoantibodies. A total of 35 or so samples underwent TCR sequencing: about 13 from persistent and roughly 20 from newly diagnosed Graves' disease patients. The study took place in China and was registered as a clinical trial. In the clinical cohort, patients with persistent Graves' disease had used antithyroid drugs for an average of around 9.3 years. Persistent Graves' disease patients were compared with newly diagnosed Graves' disease patients by peripheral blood TCR sequencing and RNA sequencing.

The library was made by multiplex PCR. Sequencing was performed on an Illumina HiSeq 4000. iRepertoire HTBI primers and Arm-PCR amplification of CDR3 regions were used to construct TCR beta libraries. Before sequencing, the PCR products went through gel purification. The study's processing was this. Across samples, 60 to 80 TRBV and approximately 15 TRBJ segments were identified and used for gene usage analysis of CDR3 amino acid clonotypes. Filtered high-quality paired reads were merged into contigs using COPE and FqMerger. BLAST was used to align contigs to IMGT TRBV, TRBD and TRBJ reference genes, with CDR3 defined following IMGT. Any clonotype with a frequency above 0.1% was counted as a highly expanded clone. Shannon entropy was used to measure repertoire diversity, and the Gini coefficient was used to measure V-J evenness. Public clonotypes were defined as clonotypes shared by more than one individual. Using fastp at Q25 and MiXCR, TCRdb reprocessed the public reads and kept productive beta chains. Every CDR3 protein is listed once, alongside the most common genes and DNA of its rows. TCRdb's processing, not the study's, gives the V and J calls here. The sample table shows almost 350,000 distinct CDR3 sequences, and about 19% are seen once. The ten most abundant clones make up 29% of the sample.

Study-wide conclusions, independent of this receptor: Persistent Graves' disease patients showed lower TCR Shannon entropy and fewer highly expanded clones than newly diagnosed patients, suggesting clonal expansion. The authors acknowledged the small sample size as a limitation that may reduce accuracy. Patients with persistent disease shared more public clonotypes (around 3,000) than newly diagnosed patients did (966). Persistent disease showed preferential use of TRBV28, TRBJ1-2 and TRBJ2-5, whereas newly diagnosed disease favored TRBV20-1 and TRBJ2-1. Because the primary lesion, thyroid tissue, could not be accessed, the study looked at peripheral blood alone. Only the TCR beta chain was sequenced and analyzed.

This specimen's time point label, per the study, means: persistent/refractory GD, antithyroid drugs over 5 years with positive TRAb. For both TCR sequencing and RNA sequencing, RNA was extracted from PBMCs in TRIzol. The diagnosis of Graves' disease was made according to American Thyroid Association guidelines. Patients for the study were recruited at an endocrinology department in Xi'an, China. Each patient gave 8.5 to 9.5 milliliters of peripheral blood, collected in an EDTA anticoagulant tube. Ficoll Paque Plus density gradient separation was used to isolate PBMCs, and no additional T cell sorting was done. An Agilent 2100 Bioanalyzer and agarose gel were used to assess RNA quality, and a NanoDrop 2000 was used to measure RNA concentration. V drops 2 bases and J drops 2 bases, leaving 6 bases in between. Reading from cysteine to phenylalanine, the CDR3 counts 13 amino acids. Only the CDR3 region is kept as DNA, spanning 39 bases read in frame from base 1. The germline V gene (reference sequence) gives CDR1 as LNHDA and CDR2 as SQIVND.

For this clonotype: The clone's antigen remains unknown. No base-level quality is on record; no much larger clone is a single base apart.

The sequencing used peripheral blood mononuclear cells (PBMCs), collected when the disease was refractory, from a patient treated with antithyroid drugs. The TCR was taken from a female donor with Graves disease. This sequence uses TRBV19 and TRBJ1-1; too little of a D gene remains to name it. CDR3 reads: CASSITRNTEAFF. In nucleotide form, the sequence is TGTGCCAGTAGTATAACCCGCAACACTGAAGCTTTCTTT.